One sample yielded the 21 T cell receptor beta chains listed below, sequenced in a study of control samples from healthy donors and cancer patients. TCRdb keeps only in-frame clones here, not all; method: immunoSEQ multiplex PCR. This sample has 150,000 or so clones, with around 94% found just once. Sequencing input: PBMCs. These receptors were taken from a man aged 60 to 69 with colorectal cancer.

This rearrangement joins TRBV5-6 to TRBJ2-7, with D uncertain. V lost 3 bases to trimming and J lost 4 bases, with 17 bases between them. The CDR3 has 15 residues. From germline, CDR1 is SGHDT and CDR2 YYEEEE. This CDR3 reads CASSSRNPHTYEQYF. In nucleotides, the CDR3 is TGTGCCAGCAGCTCCAGGAACCCCCATACGTACGAGCAGTACTTC.

The rearrangement uses TRBV24-1 and TRBJ2-1; tentative D call: TRBD1 (5 bases). V lost 1 base to trimming and J lost 6 bases, with 12 bases between them. CDR3 length: 15 residues. CDR1 is KGHDR and CDR2 is SFDVKD in the germline V gene. Here the CDR3 DNA reads TGTGCCACCAGTGATTTTGGTGGGGCAGTCAATGAGCAGTTCTTC. This encodes CATSDFGGAVNEQFF.

Regarding this clone: One end of the junction varies from germline; a read error may be responsible. The chain is built from TRBV7-9 and TRBJ1-1, with D possibly matching TRBD1 (6 bases). In germline, CDR1 is SEHNR, CDR2 FQNEAQ (reference sequence). The CDR3 has 14 amino acids. The CDR3 DNA reads as TGTGCCAGCAGTTTAGGAACAGGGTACACTGAAGCTTTCTTT. As protein: CASSLGTGYTEAFF.

This sequence joins TRBV27 and TRBJ2-2; 8 bases align to TRBD1. The CDR3 loop spans 15 amino acids. Germline assignment: CDR1 MNHEY and CDR2 SMNVEV (reference sequence). V lost 7 bases to trimming and J lost 6 bases; unmatched junction nucleotides: 10. The CDR3 here is CASTPQGAGSGELFF. In DNA, the CDR3 is TGTGCCAGCACCCCCCAGGGGGCAGGATCCGGGGAGCTGTTTTTT.

The CDR3 loop reads CASSLTAEQYF. CDR3 coding DNA: TGTGCCAGCAGTCTTACGGCCGAGCAGTACTTC. The chain employs TRBV7-2 and TRBJ2-7; D uncertain. The germline V gene has CDR1 SGHTA and CDR2 FQGNSA. The CDR3 extends over 11 amino acids. With 6 bases removed from V and 6 bases from J, the gap between germline ends came to 9 bases.

The V gene is TRBV5-1, the J gene TRBJ2-5; tentatively, D is TRBD2 (6 bases). CDR1 is SGHRS, CDR2 YFSETQ, per germline. The V end was cut by 6 bases, the J end by 5 bases, with 17 bases between. CDR3 length: 14 residues. CDR3 sequence (DNA): TGCGCCAGCACCAGGGACTCCACCGCGGAGACCCAGTACTTC. This codes for CASTRDSTAETQYF.

The chain links TRBV25-1 to TRBJ1-3; TRBD1 might be the D (5 bases). Germline CDR1 is MGHDK and CDR2 is SYGVNS. The CDR3 runs 13 residues. V lost 3 bases to trimming and J lost 4 bases, with 7 bases between them. The CDR3 DNA is TGTGCCAGCAGTGAGCCAGGGGGAAACACCATATATTTT. Protein: CASSEPGGNTIYF.

This sequence joins TRBV5-8 and TRBJ2-1, with D perhaps TRBD1 (6 bases). The CDR3 loop spans 14 amino acids. Trimming took off 0 bases at V and 9 bases at J, with 13 bases between the two ends. The germline V gene encodes CDR1 SGHTS and CDR2 YDEGEE. The CDR3 region is CASSLDRAVAEQFF. CDR3 bases: TGTGCCAGCAGCTTGGACAGGGCTGTGGCTGAGCAGTTCTTC.

This chain connects TRBV3-1 (or the pseudogene TRBV3-2) to TRBJ2-4; D is ambiguous. V lost 0 bases, J lost 0 bases, and 24 bases lay in between. The CDR3 runs to 21 residues. Germline CDR1 reads LGHDT; CDR2 reads YNNKEL (reference sequence). CDR3 sequence reads: CASSQDRVPDLTSIAKNIQYF. In DNA form, the CDR3 reads TGTGCCAGCAGCCAAGATCGGGTCCCGGACCTGACAAGTATAGCCAAAAACATTCAGTACTTC.

This chain links TRBV27 with TRBJ1-4; 7 bases fit TRBD1. CDR1 is MNHEY, CDR2 SMNVEV, per germline (reference sequence). Trimming at V came to 6 bases and at J to 7 bases, leaving 11 bases not matched to a gene. The CDR3 has 15 residues. The CDR3 loop reads CASRPSDRAGEKLFF. DNA for the CDR3: TGTGCCAGCAGGCCCTCCGACAGGGCGGGTGAAAAACTGTTTTTT.

The chain employs TRBV27 and TRBJ1-2, with a weak D call TRBD1 (6 bases). In germline, CDR1 is MNHEY, CDR2 SMNVEV (reference sequence). The CDR3 contains 14 residues. V was cut by 6 bases and J by 4 bases, with 15 bases left in between. DNA for the CDR3: TGTGCCAGCAGCCCCGGGGGCCGGGGCTATGGCTACACCTTC. Protein: CASSPGGRGYGYTF.

V and J are TRBV11-3 and TRBJ2-5; 12 bases fit TRBD2. Per the germline V gene, CDR1 is SGHNT and CDR2 is YENEEA. J was trimmed by 0 bases and V by 1 base; bases with no gene match: 9. This CDR3 comprises 19 residues. This CDR3 reads CASSLAGRLAGVNQETQYF. CDR3 DNA: TGTGCCAGCAGCTTAGCGGGGCGACTAGCGGGGGTTAACCAAGAGACCCAGTACTTC. The entire variable domain, with the rest obtained from reference TRBV11-3 and TRBJ2-5, is as follows: EAGVVQSPRYKIIEKKQPVAFWCNPISGHNTLYWYLQNLGQGPELLIRYENEEAVDDSQLPKDRFSAERLKGVDSTLKIQPAELGDSAVYLCASSLAGRLAGVNQETQYFGPGTRLLVL.

The chain combines TRBV18 with TRBJ1-2, with D tentatively TRBD1 (6 bases). Trimming cost V 0 bases and J 3 bases, with 14 bases left between them. Germline-derived CDR1 and CDR2 are KGHSH and LQKENI. The CDR3 is 16 residues long. CDR3 amino acids: CASSPPRGGPDYGYTF. The CDR3 coding sequence is TGTGCCAGCTCACCACCAAGGGGGGGGCCGGACTATGGCTACACCTTC.

The V call is TRBV30, the J call TRBJ1-2, with D maybe TRBD1 (5 bases). V was shortened by 0 bases and J by 6 bases, with 14 bases between the two germline ends. Germline values: CDR1 GTSNPN, CDR2 SVGIG (reference sequence). This CDR3 is 14 amino acids long. The CDR3 loop is CAWSVQGVKNGYTF. DNA for the CDR3: TGTGCCTGGAGTGTACAAGGGGTAAAGAATGGCTACACCTTC.

This sequence joins TRBV7-9 and TRBJ1-5; no reliable D call. V was cut by 10 bases and J by 2 bases, with 6 bases left in between. This CDR3 has 11 amino acids. Germline V gene sequence: CDR1 SEHNR, CDR2 FQNEAQ (reference sequence). The CDR3 spells CAIDGNQPQHF. CDR3 DNA sequence: TGTGCCATCGATGGCAATCAGCCCCAGCATTTT. Full variable domain (missing parts from reference TRBV7-9 and TRBJ1-5): DTGVSQNPRHKITKRGQNVTFRCDPISEHNRLYWYRQTLGQGPEFLTYFQNEAQLEKSRLLSDRFSAERPKGSFSTLEIQRTEQGDSAMYLCAIDGNQPQHFGDGTRLSIL.

The chain employs TRBV7-9 and TRBJ1-1; D possibly corresponds to TRBD1 (6 bases). Trimming took 5 bases from V and 5 from J, leaving 12 bases between them. There are 13 residues in the CDR3. The germline gives CDR1 SEHNR, CDR2 FQNEAQ (reference sequence). DNA for the CDR3: TGTGCCAGCAGCACGGACAGCGGGACTGAAGCTTTCTTT. As protein: CASSTDSGTEAFF.

This chain joins TRBV7-9 and TRBJ2-5, with D uncertain. V was shortened by 2 bases and J by 5 bases, with 6 bases between the two germline ends. The CDR3 extends over 12 amino acids. Germline V lookup: CDR1 SEHNR, CDR2 FQNEAQ (reference sequence). CDR3 nucleotides: TGTGCCAGCAGCTTACAGGATGAGACCCAGTACTTC. It specifies CASSLQDETQYF.

This chain connects TRBV7-2 to TRBJ1-6, with D unresolved. Germline V gives CDR1 SGHTA, CDR2 FQGNSA. The CDR3 extends over 12 amino acids. V was trimmed by 1 base and J by 9 bases, leaving 4 bases between them. The CDR3 loop reads CASSLDGSPLHF. Written as DNA, the CDR3 is TGTGCCAGCAGCTTAGATGGTTCACCCCTCCACTTT.

Regarding this clone: One end of the junction fails to match germline, which may point to a read error. This chain joins TRBV5-1 and TRBJ2-3, with TRBD2 identical over 9 bases. Germline lookup yields CDR1 SGHRS and CDR2 YFSETQ. This CDR3 spans 15 amino acids. CDR3 in DNA: TGCGCCCGCAGCGGGGGGAGCGGGGGCCCAGATACGCAGTATTTT. Amino acids: CARSGGSGGPDTQYF.

The gene calls are TRBV24-1 and TRBJ2-1; TRBD1 matches 8 bases. From germline, CDR1 is KGHDR and CDR2 SFDVKD. The CDR3 sequence is 16 residues long. V was pared by 5 bases and J by 3 bases, with 8 bases of the junction left unmatched. This CDR3 is CATSAPRTGSYNEQFF. The CDR3 DNA reads TGTGCCACCAGTGCCCCCCGGACAGGGAGCTACAATGAGCAGTTCTTC.

V gene TRBV3-1 (or the pseudogene TRBV3-2) combines with J gene TRBJ2-3; maybe TRBD2 (6 bases). The germline V and J ends were trimmed by 1 base and 5 bases, with 13 bases remaining between them. The CDR3 consists of 15 residues. Germline assignment: CDR1 LGHDT and CDR2 YNNKEL (reference sequence). The CDR3 DNA sequence: TGTGCCAGCAGCCAAGGTCCCTGGGAGGAAGATACGCAGTATTTT. Translation: CASSQGPWEEDTQYF.